This is a list of T cell receptor beta chains from one sample in a study of T cells in Graves' hyperthyroidism and ophthalmopathy. TCRdb fed the multiplex PCR reads into MiXCR, producing one record per CDR3 protein. This sample has about 52,000 distinct CDR3 sequences; less than 60% occur once, and the top ten carry about 8.9%. Input material: blood. The receptor source for this set is a woman aged 45-59 years with Graves' ophthalmopathy. Each CDR3 is given with its conserved first and last residue. A D gene is named only where the DNA matches it firmly. Size is stated for part of the rows, as once, few or many counts, or as a class when the clone is expanded.

j_call v_call clone_size cdr3_length d_call cdr3_nt cdr3_aa
TRBJ1-3 TRBV7-3 . 15 . TGTGCCAGCGGCTTGTCCTCGAGTTCTGGAAACACCATATATTTT CASGLSSSSGNTIYF
TRBJ2-1 TRBV9 many 14 TRBD2 TGTGCCAGCAGCGTTGGGGACTACTACAATGAGCAGTTCTTC CASSVGDYYNEQFF
TRBJ2-2 TRBV7-6 once 13 . TGTGCCAGCAGCTTATTTGAGTCCGGGGAGCTGTTTTTT CASSLFESGELFF
TRBJ1-4 TRBV20-1 many 16 . TGCAGTGCCGGGGATTACCAAAGCGCAACTAATGAAAAACTGTTTTTT CSAGDYQSATNEKLFF
TRBJ2-1 TRBV20-1 many 15 TRBD2 TGCAGTGCTCGCGCCTTAGCGGGCTCCTACAATGAGCAGTTCTTC CSARALAGSYNEQFF
TRBJ2-7 TRBV5-1 . 14 TRBD1 TGCGCCAGCAGCGCAACCGGGACAGCCTACGAGCAGTACTTC CASSATGTAYEQYF
TRBJ2-2 TRBV5-1 . 16 . TGCGCCAGCGGCTTGGGCCCAGCGGCGAACACCGGGGAGCCGTTTTTT CASGLGPAANTGEPFF
TRBJ2-7 TRBV19 many 13 . TGTGCCAGTAGTCGACAACAGGGCTATGAGCAGTACTTC CASSRQQGYEQYF
TRBJ1-3 TRBV7-2 . 13 . TGTGCCAGCAGCTTAGTTGCCAGGCCCGCCATATATTTT CASSLVARPAIYF
TRBJ2-3 TRBV7-6 many 17 . TGTGCCAGCAGCTTAGCGCTAGCCCGTCAGGGGTTTGATACGCAGTATTTT CASSLALARQGFDTQYF
TRBJ1-6 TRBV19 once 15 TRBD1 TGTGCCACAAATACAGGGGGCTCCTATAATTCACCCCTCCACTTT CATNTGGSYNSPLHF
TRBJ2-3 TRBV6-6 many 15 . TGTGCCAGCAGTTATCCGGGGGTTTTTTCAGATACGCAGTATTTT CASSYPGVFSDTQYF
TRBJ2-7 TRBV12-3/TRBV12-4 many 14 . TGTGCCAGCAGTTTTCTCGGACGCCCTCTCGAGCAGTACTTC CASSFLGRPLEQYF
TRBJ2-7 TRBV7-9 . 13 TRBD1 TGTGCCAGCAGCTTATTTACAGGGGGCGAGCAGTACTTC CASSLFTGGEQYF
TRBJ1-1 TRBV4-1 . 17 TRBD1 TGCGCCAGCAGCCAAGTTCGCTCGACAGGGGCGAACACTGAAGCTTTCTTT CASSQVRSTGANTEAFF
TRBJ2-7 TRBV5-1 many 15 TRBD2 TGCGCCAGCAGCTCTCTAGCGGGGCCTCGGGACGAGCAGTACTTC CASSSLAGPRDEQYF
TRBJ2-3 TRBV4-1 many 13 . TGCGCCAGCAGCCAATTTGACACAGATACGCAGTATTTT CASSQFDTDTQYF
TRBJ1-2 TRBV6-1 many 14 TRBD1 TGTGCCAGCAGTGTACAAACAGGGGGCGCACGCTACACCTTC CASSVQTGGARYTF
TRBJ2-5 TRBV7-9 many 13 . TGTGCCGCCAGCTTCTCCCTTCAAGAGACCCAGTACTTC CAASFSLQETQYF
TRBJ2-5 TRBV20-1 many 15 TRBD2 TGCAGTGCTAGTGAGGCGGGGGGCCCCCAAGAGACCCAGTACTTC CSASEAGGPQETQYF
TRBJ2-3 TRBV12-2 many 15 . TGTGCAAGTCGCTTAGCGTGGCGGGAGGGCCTGGCGCAGTATTTT CASRLAWREGLAQYF
TRBJ1-5 TRBV19 many 16 TRBD1 TGTGCCAGTAGCCAAAGGACAGGGGGCAACAATCAGCCCCAGCATTTT CASSQRTGGNNQPQHF
TRBJ1-2 TRBV10-3 . 11 . TGTGCCATCCGGGCCGACGATGGCTACACCTTC CAIRADDGYTF